One sample yielded the 2 T cell receptor beta chains listed below, sequenced in a study of cytomegalovirus exposure and HLA in healthy donors. It was with 60 Vbeta and 13 Jbeta primers that the PCR ran. Produced via immunoSEQ multiplex PCR; TCRdb's table is partial and in-frame only. The sample includes about 120,000 clones, around 75% of them seen just once. The sample consisted of PBMCs. Source of these receptors: a woman between 18 and 29 years old in good health and CMV-seronegative.

For the CDR3, the DNA is TGCGCCAGCAGCTTGGGCCAGACAACTAATGAAAAACTGTTTTTT. Encoded protein: CASSLGQTTNEKLFF. The chain combines TRBV5-1 with TRBJ1-4, with unresolved D. CDR1 is SGHRS, CDR2 YFSETQ, per germline. V shed 0 bases and J shed 0 bases, with 6 bases lying between them. The CDR3 extends over 15 amino acids.

CDR3 DNA sequence: TGTGCCAGCAGTGAAGTCTTCGGGGGTGCGTCTGAAGCTTTCTTT. Protein: CASSEVFGGASEAFF. The chain has TRBV6-1 and TRBJ1-1, with a tentative D call TRBD1 (5 bases). Trimming pared 1 base from V and 6 bases from J, leaving 15 bases between. The germline V gene has CDR1 MNHNS and CDR2 SASEGT. The CDR3 has 15 amino acids.